The 26 T cell receptor beta chains listed next were all sequenced from one sample in a study of blood T cell repertoires in COVID-19. The repertoire was sequenced with immunoSEQ multiplex PCR; TCRdb's copy has only in-frame clones and lacks some. The sample yields approximately 500,000 clones, approximately 90% seen once. Sequences were obtained from PBMCs or T cells enriched from blood (not recorded which). The receptors stem from a woman between 35 and 50 years old who had recovered from COVID-19.

The table lists this clone with a few counts. The chain employs TRBV11-2 and TRBJ1-2, with 7 bases fitting TRBD1. CDR1 SGHAT and CDR2 FQNNGV come from the germline V gene. This CDR3 comprises 15 residues. J gave up 1 base and V 5 bases, and 7 bases lay outside the gene matches. CDR3 sequence: CASSRDRAYNYGYTF. CDR3 bases: TGTGCCAGCAGCCGAGACAGGGCCTATAACTATGGCTACACCTTC.

The rearrangement links TRBV12-3 or TRBV12-4 to TRBJ2-2, with D unresolved. Trimming stripped 5 bases from V and 4 bases from J, with 8 bases between. The CDR3 totals 13 residues. CDR3 sequence reads: CASSPVLTGELFF. CDR3 nucleotides: TGTGCCAGCAGTCCCGTTCTCACCGGGGAGCTGTTTTTT.

The chain has TRBV5-5 and TRBJ2-7; TRBD2 matches at 7 bases. V shed 0 bases and J 2 bases; nucleotides not matched to a gene: 5. The CDR3 is 15 residues long. CDR1 and CDR2 (germline): SGHKS, YYEKEE (reference sequence). The CDR3 DNA reads TGTGCCAGCAGCTTGGCGGGGACTAAGGCCTACGAGCAGTACTTC. It yields the protein CASSLAGTKAYEQYF.

The V and J genes are TRBV12-3 or TRBV12-4 and TRBJ1-1; D unresolved. V lost 2 bases, J lost 6 bases, and 7 bases lay in between. This CDR3 comprises 12 residues. This CDR3 is CASSLRGPEAFF. The CDR3 DNA follows: TGTGCCAGCAGTTTACGGGGTCCTGAAGCTTTCTTT.

The chain links TRBV6-5 to TRBJ2-1; a possible D gene is TRBD1 (5 bases). Germline CDR1 and CDR2: MNHEY and SVGAGI. V was clipped by 2 bases and J by 13 bases, with 12 bases between them. CDR3 size: 12 residues. CDR3 protein: CASSYDRRTQFF. The CDR3 nucleotides read TGTGCCAGCAGTTACGATCGGCGGACACAGTTCTTC.

This chain joins TRBV27 and TRBJ2-7; unclear D gene. V was trimmed by 5 bases and J by 6 bases, leaving 8 bases between them. Germline V gene sequence: CDR1 MNHEY, CDR2 SMNVEV (reference sequence). CDR3 size: 11 residues. CDR3 amino acids: CASSGPSEQYF. DNA of the CDR3: TGTGCCAGCAGTGGGCCCAGCGAGCAGTACTTC.

The chain links TRBV5-1 to TRBJ2-7; the match to TRBD1 covers 9 bases. Trimming removed 2 bases from V and 4 bases from J; junction bases left unmatched: 10. The germline gives CDR1 SGHRS, CDR2 YFSETQ. This CDR3 has 16 amino acids. The CDR3 is CASSLSPGQGLYEQYF. The CDR3 nucleotides read TGCGCCAGCAGCTTAAGTCCGGGACAGGGTTTGTACGAGCAGTACTTC.

This chain connects TRBV2 to TRBJ2-2; 9 bases align to TRBD1. The trim removed 8 bases at V and 2 bases at J, leaving 12 bases unmatched. This CDR3 contains 17 residues. CDR1 is SNHLY and CDR2 is FYNNEI in the germline V gene. The CDR3 region has the DNA TGTGCCAGCCACACTACCTGGACAGGGGCCAACACCGGGGAGCTGTTTTTT. Its translation is CASHTTWTGANTGELFF.

The chain combines TRBV5-1 with TRBJ1-2; the match to TRBD1 covers 7 bases. Germline CDR1 SGHRS, CDR2 YFSETQ. V was pared by 0 bases and J by 8 bases, with 7 bases of the junction left unmatched. The CDR3 is made up of 14 amino acids. The CDR3 sequence: CASSLEGGAGGYTF. The CDR3 region has the DNA TGCGCCAGCAGCTTGGAAGGGGGCGCAGGGGGCTACACCTTC.

The CDR3 DNA reads as TGCGCCAGCAGCCAAAATAAGGGGTGGGCCGAGCAGTACTTC. It encodes CASSQNKGWAEQYF. This chain links TRBV4-3 with TRBJ2-7, with D possibly matching TRBD1 (5 bases). The CDR3 spans 14 residues. Trimming cost V 2 bases and J 6 bases, with 14 bases left between them. Germline assignment: CDR1 LGHNA and CDR2 YSLEER.

The rearrangement joins TRBV11-2 to TRBJ2-1; D not certain. The V end was cut by 5 bases, the J end by 0 bases, with 8 bases between. The CDR3 extends over 14 amino acids. Looked up from germline, CDR1 is SGHAT and CDR2 is FQNNGV. CDR3 region: CASSDTRSYNEQFF. The CDR3 nucleotides are TGTGCCAGCAGCGACACCCGCTCCTACAATGAGCAGTTCTTC.

The gene calls are TRBV6-5 and TRBJ2-7; TRBD1 matches at 7 bases. The germline V gene has CDR1 MNHEY and CDR2 SVGAGI. The V and J ends lost 6 bases and 0 bases, in that order; junction bases with no gene match: 8. This CDR3 comprises 15 residues. The chain's CDR3 is CASSRDRVPSYEQYF. The CDR3 DNA is TGTGCCAGCAGCCGAGACAGGGTCCCCTCCTACGAGCAGTACTTC.

The chain recombines TRBV18 with TRBJ1-5; 8 positions agree with TRBD1. CDR3 length equals 14 residues. V shed 8 bases, J shed 1 base, and the junction held 4 bases outside the gene matches. CDR1 KGHSH and CDR2 LQKENI come from the germline V gene. The CDR3 DNA sequence: TGTGCCAGCCATACAGGGGGAAGCAATCAGCCCCAGCATTTT. It is translated as CASHTGGSNQPQHF.

The V and J genes are TRBV5-1 and TRBJ2-2, with a possible D match to TRBD1 (6 bases). Germline V gives CDR1 SGHRS, CDR2 YFSETQ. The CDR3 consists of 18 residues. The V end lost 4 bases, the J end lost 0 bases, and 19 bases lay between the germline ends. For the CDR3, the DNA is TGCGCCAGCAGCCCCGCCCCCTCTCGGACAGCGAACACCGGGGAGCTGTTTTTT. Translation: CASSPAPSRTANTGELFF.

This clone was counted only a few times. The V gene is TRBV10-3, the J gene TRBJ2-7; TRBD2 might be the D (5 bases). Germline CDR1 is ENHRY and CDR2 is SYGVKD. CDR3 size: 15 residues. Trimming shortened V by 4 bases and J by 1 base, and 14 bases separated the two germline ends. The CDR3 DNA sequence: TGTGCCATCAGTGGAGCCTCCGGGGTATCCTACGAGCAGTACTTC. It yields the protein CAISGASGVSYEQYF.

With respect to this clone: Lacking the conserved final phenylalanine or tryptophan, this CDR3 likely reflects a read error. Because the CDR3's place on the DNA is in doubt, the DNA is left out and the CDR3 is given as listed by TCRdb. The chain is built from TRBV12-5 and TRBJ1-2; the table calls TRBD1, which could not be checked here. The CDR3 sequence runs 10 residues, both termini included. Per germline, CDR1 LGHNT and CDR2 FRNRAP. The CDR3 is CASGLVRSGR.

The rearrangement links TRBV19 to TRBJ1-1; 7 positions match TRBD1. The CDR3 totals 19 residues. V shed 5 bases and J 0 bases; nucleotides not matched to a gene: 18. Germline V gene data show CDR1 as LNHDA and CDR2 as SQIVND (reference sequence). The CDR3 sequence: CASSHLRGRPGGMNTEAFF. Written as DNA, the CDR3 is TGTGCCAGTAGTCACCTAAGGGGAAGGCCAGGGGGGATGAACACTGAAGCTTTCTTT. The full variable domain, rest sourced from reference TRBV19 and TRBJ1-1, is DGGITQSPKYLFRKEGQNVTLSCEQNLNHDAMYWYRQDPGQGLRLIYYSQIVNDFQKGDIAEGYSVSREKKESFPLTVTSAQKNPTAFYLCASSHLRGRPGGMNTEAFFGQGTRLTVV.

The rearrangement uses TRBV14 and TRBJ1-2; TRBD1 matches at 9 bases. V was clipped by 4 bases and J by 4 bases; unmatched bases: 7. Germline V gene lookup returns CDR1 SGHDN and CDR2 FVKESK. This CDR3 has 15 residues. The CDR3 region has the DNA TGTGCCAGCAGCCTTTCCGGGACAGGGCCCTATGGCTACACCTTC. Translating it yields CASSLSGTGPYGYTF. Looking up the rest from reference TRBV14 and TRBJ1-2 gives the full variable domain: EAGVTQFPSHSVIEKGQTVTLRCDPISGHDNLYWYRRVMGKEIKFLLHFVKESKQDESGMPNNRFLAERTGGTYSTLKVQPAELEDSGVYFCASSLSGTGPYGYTFGSGTRLTVV.

In its sample, this clone was seen once. The chain uses TRBV6-5 and TRBJ2-1; maybe TRBD2 (5 bases). V dropped 3 bases and J dropped 6 bases, with 15 bases sitting between them. The CDR3 is 15 residues long. CDR1 is MNHEY, CDR2 SVGAGI, per germline. The DNA for the CDR3 is TGTGCCAGCAGTTATGTCGGGGAGAGTGTCAATGAGCAGTTCTTC. It codes for CASSYVGESVNEQFF.

The J gene is TRBJ2-4, the V gene TRBV6-4; 9 bases map to TRBD2. The CDR3 spans 14 residues. The trim removed 5 bases at V and 9 bases at J, leaving 8 bases unmatched. Germline V lookup: CDR1 MRHNA, CDR2 SNTAGT. The chain's CDR3 is CASSRAGGEGIQYF. CDR3 nucleotides: TGTGCCAGCAGTCGAGCGGGAGGTGAGGGCATTCAGTACTTC.

CDR3 loop: CASSSGGITEAFF. CDR3 bases: TGTGCCAGCAGTTCCGGGGGGATCACTGAAGCTTTCTTT. This chain connects TRBV6-5 to TRBJ1-1; tentatively, D is TRBD1 (5 bases). The CDR3 runs to 13 residues. Trimming took 4 bases from V and 4 from J, leaving 10 bases between them. In germline, CDR1 is MNHEY, CDR2 SVGAGI.

The CDR3 nucleotides read TGTGCCAGCGACAGGGATCGGGAGACCCAGTACTTC. This gives the protein CASDRDRETQYF. The chain uses TRBV2 and TRBJ2-5; 7 positions agree with TRBD1. The V and J ends lost 8 bases and 5 bases, in that order; junction bases with no gene match: 5. This CDR3 has 12 residues. Germline CDR1 and CDR2: SNHLY and FYNNEI.

The V and J genes are TRBV11-2 and TRBJ2-5; TRBD1 might be the D (5 bases). CDR3 size: 16 residues. V was pared by 1 base and J by 0 bases, with 12 bases between. The V gene's germline CDR1 is SGHAT and CDR2 FQNNGV. For the CDR3, the DNA is TGTGCCAGCAGCTTAGGACAGCGAAAGTACCAAGAGACCCAGTACTTC. The encoded protein is CASSLGQRKYQETQYF.

V gene TRBV11-3 combines with J gene TRBJ2-5, with D uncertain. The V gene lost 5 bases and the J gene lost 5 bases, with 9 bases spanning the gap. The CDR3 is made up of 12 amino acids. Germline loops: CDR1 SGHNT, CDR2 YENEEA. The DNA of the CDR3 is TGTGCCAGCAGCCCCGCCAGTGAGACCCAGTACTTC. It is translated as CASSPASETQYF.

The chain recombines TRBV6-5 with TRBJ2-2; D might be TRBD1 (6 bases). CDR1 is MNHEY, CDR2 SVGAGI, per germline. CDR3 size: 14 residues. Trimming pared 3 bases from V and 4 bases from J, leaving 9 bases between. The CDR3 nucleotides are TGTGCCAGCAGTTATCGACAGGCCACCGGGGAGCTGTTTTTT. Amino acid sequence: CASSYRQATGELFF.

This chain links TRBV4-1 with TRBJ1-2, with D possibly being TRBD1 (5 bases). Trimming stripped 5 bases from V and 6 bases from J, with 22 bases between. Germline V gene sequence: CDR1 MGHRA, CDR2 YSYEKL. CDR3 length: 16 amino acids. CDR3 in amino acids: CASSVTMTGGENGYTF. Written as DNA, the CDR3 is TGCGCCAGCAGCGTCACGATGACGGGGGGGGAGAATGGCTACACCTTC.